This T cell receptor (beta chain) comes out of a study of T cells expressing NK-cell markers. CDR1 is SGHAT and CDR2 is FQNNGV in the germline V gene. The CDR3 is 15 residues long. It was by 5'RACE template switching with UMIs that TCR beta cDNA was made. TCRdb reprocessed the 5' RACE reads and reports one entry per CDR3 protein, with no DNA. This sample's table reports about 400,000 distinct CDR3 sequences. Sequenced sample: blood T cells: a sorted CD56 or NKG2C T cell subset, CD4+ or CD8+ T cells, or bulk PBMC T cells (not recorded which). This TCR was sampled from a woman in her forties or fifties in good health. The gene calls are TRBV11-2 and TRBJ2-5; TCRdb's assignment of TRBD2 cannot be checked, as there is no DNA. CDR3 sequence reads: CASSPLGSGKETQYF.